The rows below give T cell receptor beta chains drawn from one sample of a study of OX40 agonist ivuxolimab in advanced cancers. The table came from immunoSEQ multiplex PCR; TCRdb's copy has only in-frame clones and leaves some out. Among roughly 38,000 clones listed, 82% were seen once. The source was CD4+ or CD8+ T cells sorted from blood, collected in a trial of the OX40 agonist ivuxolimab. Receptor source: an adult with an advanced solid tumor such as melanoma, head and neck, liver or kidney cancer. The CDR3 runs from the conserved cysteine through the conserved F or W. The order of the fields is V gene, D gene, J gene, CDR3 protein, CDR3 DNA. The D gene is left open where the match is weak.

V gene: TRBV18; D gene: NA; J gene: TRBJ2-5; CDR3 protein: CASSPGATEETQYF; CDR3 DNA: TGTGCCAGCTCACCGGGGGCTACCGAAGAGACCCAGTACTTC
V gene: TRBV2; D gene: NA; J gene: TRBJ2-1; CDR3 protein: CASSELVRLNEQFF; CDR3 DNA: TGTGCCAGCAGTGAACTTGTCAGGCTTAATGAGCAGTTCTTC
V gene: TRBV7-6; D gene: TRBD2; J gene: TRBJ2-1; CDR3 protein: CASSLAAGGPDEQFF; CDR3 DNA: TGTGCCAGCAGCTTAGCAGCGGGGGGGCCGGATGAGCAGTTCTTC
V gene: TRBV6-1; D gene: NA; J gene: TRBJ1-4; CDR3 protein: CASSNGQSNEKLFF; CDR3 DNA: TGTGCCAGCAGCAACGGACAGTCGAATGAAAAACTGTTTTTT
V gene: TRBV7-2; D gene: NA; J gene: TRBJ2-1; CDR3 protein: CASSLAGEVGQFF; CDR3 DNA: TGTGCCAGCAGCTTAGCGGGGGAAGTTGGGCAGTTCTTC
V gene: TRBV7-3; D gene: TRBD2; J gene: TRBJ2-3; CDR3 protein: CASSLTFAGGHRDTQYF; CDR3 DNA: TGTGCCAGCAGCTTAACTTTCGCGGGGGGGCATAGAGATACGCAGTATTTT
V gene: TRBV6-1; D gene: TRBD2; J gene: TRBJ2-5; CDR3 protein: CASSESWTSGGAETQYF; CDR3 DNA: TGTGCCAGCAGTGAATCTTGGACTAGCGGGGGGGCGGAGACCCAGTACTTC
V gene: TRBV4-3; D gene: TRBD2; J gene: TRBJ2-4; CDR3 protein: CASSQEPLSGGGNIQYF; CDR3 DNA: TGCGCCAGCAGCCAAGAACCCTTGAGCGGGGGTGGAAACATTCAGTACTTC
V gene: TRBV6-5; D gene: TRBD2; J gene: TRBJ2-3; CDR3 protein: CASSPQRLADTQYF; CDR3 DNA: TGTGCCAGCAGCCCTCAAAGACTAGCGGATACGCAGTATTTT
V gene: TRBV29-1; D gene: TRBD2; J gene: TRBJ2-7; CDR3 protein: CSVAGTSGGPEDEQYF; CDR3 DNA: TGCAGCGTGGCCGGGACTAGCGGGGGACCTGAGGACGAGCAGTACTTC
V gene: TRBV20-1; D gene: NA; J gene: TRBJ2-3; CDR3 protein: CSASSTDTQYF; CDR3 DNA: TGCAGTGCTTCTAGCACAGATACGCAGTATTTT
V gene: TRBV7-2; D gene: TRBD2; J gene: TRBJ2-3; CDR3 protein: CASSRGTSGVLDTQYF; CDR3 DNA: TGTGCCAGCAGCCGAGGGACTAGCGGGGTCCTAGATACGCAGTATTTT